Shown below are 32 T cell receptor beta chains from a single sample sequenced in a study of cytomegalovirus exposure and HLA in healthy donors. PCR amplification relied on 60 Vbeta primers (plus 13 Jbeta primers). The method was immunoSEQ multiplex PCR; TCRdb's version includes in-frame clones alone and lacks a portion of them. The sample lists hundreds of thousands of clones, roughly two thirds occurring once. Sequencing used PBMCs. These receptors were collected from a female donor in good health and CMV-seronegative.

The chain is built from TRBV28 and TRBJ1-2; 9 bases match TRBD1. Germline CDR1 reads MDHEN; CDR2 reads SYDVKM. The CDR3 length is 13 residues. After removal of 7 bases from V and 5 bases from J, the junction contained 5 bases not matched to a gene. CDR3 loop: CASTPTGGYGYTF. The DNA for the CDR3 is TGTGCCAGCACCCCGACAGGGGGGTATGGCTACACCTTC.

The J gene is TRBJ2-1, the V gene TRBV29-1, with TRBD2 matching over 10 bases. This CDR3 spans 15 amino acids. V was clipped by 0 bases and J by 1 base; unmatched bases: 0. Looked up from germline, CDR1 is SQVTM and CDR2 is ANQGSEA. CDR3 protein: CSVEELAGSYNEQFF. CDR3 coding DNA: TGCAGCGTTGAAGAACTAGCGGGGTCCTACAATGAGCAGTTCTTC.

The V and J genes are TRBV6-5 and TRBJ1-4, with D possibly matching TRBD1 (5 bases). Germline V gives CDR1 MNHEY, CDR2 SVGAGI. There are 15 residues in the CDR3. The ends were cut back, 4 bases at V and 7 bases at J, with 16 bases in the middle. The CDR3 spells CASSSLTLGGEKLFF. The CDR3 DNA sequence: TGTGCCAGCAGTTCCTTGACGCTGGGGGGTGAAAAACTGTTTTTT.

The chain is built from TRBV5-6 and TRBJ1-1, with a weak D call TRBD1 (5 bases). V lost 0 bases to trimming and J lost 6 bases, with 18 bases between them. The CDR3 spans 16 residues. Per germline, CDR1 SGHDT and CDR2 YYEEEE. Here the CDR3 reads CASSLVLGWGGSEAFF. The DNA of the CDR3 is TGTGCCAGCAGCTTGGTTTTAGGATGGGGGGGTTCTGAAGCTTTCTTT.

The V call is TRBV7-2, the J call TRBJ2-1, with 9 bases matching TRBD2. Germline V CDR1 and CDR2: SGHTA, FQGNSA. The CDR3 sequence is 19 residues long. After removal of 0 bases from V and 6 bases from J, the junction contained 15 bases not matched to a gene. CDR3 bases: TGTGCCAGCAGCTTAGCGGGGGGGACTAGCCTTTTCCTCGGCAATGAGCAGTTCTTC. Residues: CASSLAGGTSLFLGNEQFF.

The chain couples TRBV5-6 to TRBJ1-1, with D unresolved. This CDR3 spans 14 amino acids. CDR1 SGHDT and CDR2 YYEEEE come from the germline V gene. Trimming shortened V by 0 bases and J by 4 bases, and 10 bases separated the two germline ends. In nucleotides, the CDR3 is TGTGCCAGCAGCTTGGGGCCGGAGGGCACTGAAGCTTTCTTT. Protein sequence: CASSLGPEGTEAFF.

The CDR3 coding sequence is TGTGCCAGCAGCGTAGCTGGCGGGGCGACCTACGAGCAGTACTTC. Its protein is CASSVAGGATYEQYF. The chain has TRBV9 and TRBJ2-7; TRBD2 might be the D (6 bases). The V gene lost 0 bases and the J gene lost 2 bases, with 12 bases spanning the gap. CDR3 length equals 15 residues. Germline values: CDR1 SGDLS, CDR2 YYNGEE.

This chain uses TRBV5-1 with TRBJ1-1, with 10 bases identical to TRBD1. The CDR3 length is 18 residues. In germline, CDR1 is SGHRS, CDR2 YFSETQ. V lost 2 bases and J lost 0; bases outside the gene matches: 10. The CDR3 DNA follows: TGCGCCAGCAGCTTCGACTATAGGACAGGGGGAATGAACACTGAAGCTTTCTTT. Amino acid sequence: CASSFDYRTGGMNTEAFF.

The rearrangement links TRBV11-2 to TRBJ2-7, with D unclear. Trimming removed 1 base at V and 7 bases at J, with 20 bases between. Germline-derived CDR1 and CDR2 are SGHAT and FQNNGV. The CDR3 is 16 residues long. CDR3 region: CASSLGSYGGLVEQYF. In nucleotides, the CDR3 is TGTGCCAGCAGCTTAGGGAGTTACGGTGGCCTCGTGGAGCAGTACTTC. The entire variable domain, with the rest obtained from reference TRBV11-2 and TRBJ2-7, is as follows: EAGVAQSPRYKIIEKRQSVAFWCNPISGHATLYWYQQILGQGPKLLIQFQNNGVVDDSQLPKDRFSAERLKGVDSTLKIQPAKLEDSAVYLCASSLGSYGGLVEQYFGPGTRLTVT.

This clone has only a few counts. Other DNA sequences within the sample encode an identical CDR3. The chain has TRBV5-4 and TRBJ1-2; D not certain. In germline, CDR1 is SGHNT, CDR2 YYREEE (reference sequence). The CDR3 is 14 amino acids. The V end was cut by 3 bases, the J end by 1 base, with 10 bases between. The CDR3 nucleotides read TGTGCCAGCAGCTCGCCGACGGGTAACTATGGCTACACCTTC. Protein sequence: CASSSPTGNYGYTF.

The rearrangement joins TRBV2 to TRBJ2-7; D unclear. The CDR3 is 14 amino acids. Trimming left V 10 bases short and J 1 base short, with 17 bases between. Germline V gives CDR1 SNHLY, CDR2 FYNNEI. The CDR3 here is CATKERYGSYEQYF. The CDR3 nucleotides are TGTGCCACCAAAGAGAGGTACGGATCCTACGAGCAGTACTTC.

This chain joins TRBV4-1 and TRBJ1-2; D ambiguous. Per the germline V gene, CDR1 is MGHRA and CDR2 is YSYEKL. This CDR3 comprises 15 residues. The V end lost 1 base, the J end lost 2 bases, and 11 bases lay between the germline ends. The DNA of the CDR3 is TGCGCCAGCAGCCAAGGGTCGGTCGGGAACTATGGCTACACCTTC. Translating it yields CASSQGSVGNYGYTF.

The gene calls are TRBV28 and TRBJ2-5; 8 bases map to TRBD2. J gave up 11 bases and V 2 bases, and 10 bases lay outside the gene matches. This CDR3 is built from 14 residues. Germline lookup yields CDR1 MDHEN and CDR2 SYDVKM. The CDR3 DNA is TGTGCCAGCAGTTTACGGGAGGGCCAGCTGGGGCAGTACTTC. Protein sequence: CASSLREGQLGQYF.

The chain links TRBV6-6 to TRBJ2-2; D call uncertain. Trimming left V 7 bases short and J 0 bases short, with 9 bases between. The CDR3 has 14 residues. In germline, CDR1 is MNHNY, CDR2 SVGAGI (reference sequence). CDR3 sequence (DNA): TGTGCCAGCATCCTCCGTTCGAACACCGGGGAGCTGTTTTTT. Its translation is CASILRSNTGELFF.

V gene TRBV2 combines with J gene TRBJ2-5, with D possibly being TRBD1 (6 bases). The end of the DNA is better explained by TRBJ2-7, so the J call may be wrong. This CDR3 spans 14 amino acids. Germline CDR1 and CDR2: SNHLY and FYNNEI. CDR3 DNA sequence: TGTGCCAGCACCTCAACAGGGCCCGACGTCGAGCAGTACTTC. Its translation is CASTSTGPDVEQYF.

The chain couples TRBV5-1 to TRBJ1-6, with unresolved D. Trimming removed 3 bases from V and 10 bases from J, with 8 bases in between. Germline CDR1 and CDR2: SGHRS and YFSETQ. This CDR3 contains 12 residues. CDR3 sequence (DNA): TGCGCCAGCAGCTCGGGAACCTCACCCCTCCACTTT. As protein: CASSSGTSPLHF.

This rearrangement joins TRBV6-4 to TRBJ2-3, with a tentative D call TRBD2 (6 bases). The CDR3 covers 16 residues. Germline V CDR1 and CDR2: MRHNA, SNTAGT. The V end was cut by 2 bases, the J end by 2 bases, with 14 bases between. CDR3 sequence reads: CASSDGSGLHTDTQYF. The CDR3 DNA sequence: TGTGCCAGCAGTGACGGTTCGGGACTCCACACAGATACGCAGTATTTT.

The V gene is TRBV19, the J gene TRBJ1-1; D perhaps matches TRBD1 (5 bases). Trimming left V 7 bases short and J 3 bases short, with 12 bases between. Per germline, CDR1 LNHDA and CDR2 SQIVND (reference sequence). This CDR3 spans 13 amino acids. CDR3 nucleotide sequence: TGTGCCAGTAACGGCAGGGCGGACACTGAAGCTTTCTTT. Its protein is CASNGRADTEAFF.

The chain has TRBV5-4 and TRBJ2-1, with 9 bases matching TRBD2. V was clipped by 3 bases and J by 6 bases; unmatched bases: 13. Germline loops: CDR1 SGHNT, CDR2 YYREEE (reference sequence). This CDR3 region has 17 residues. CDR3: CASSSGGGGRASNEQFF. The CDR3 bases are TGTGCCAGCAGCTCGGGGGGGGGCGGGAGGGCCTCCAATGAGCAGTTCTTC.

This chain links TRBV6-4 with TRBJ1-1; D possibly corresponds to TRBD1 (6 bases). The CDR3 has 13 amino acids. V lost 3 bases and J lost 7, with 12 bases in between. Germline V gene sequence: CDR1 MRHNA, CDR2 SNTAGT. The CDR3 loop is CASSEQGLGEAFF. The CDR3 DNA follows: TGTGCCAGCAGTGAACAGGGTCTCGGTGAAGCTTTCTTT.

The rearrangement joins TRBV5-4 to TRBJ2-1; D may be TRBD1 (6 bases). CDR3 size: 19 residues. Germline V gene lookup returns CDR1 SGHNT and CDR2 YYREEE (reference sequence). The V and J ends lost 4 bases and 7 bases respectively, with 30 bases between them. In DNA, the CDR3 is TGTGCCAGCAGCCAAGGGACATCTACGGCTAGGCTTATTACAAATGAGCAGTTCTTC. It encodes CASSQGTSTARLITNEQFF.

The genes are TRBV6-5 and TRBJ1-3, with D tentatively TRBD1 (6 bases). V shed 5 bases and J shed 3 bases, with 11 bases lying between them. Germline V lookup: CDR1 MNHEY, CDR2 SVGAGI. The CDR3 has 14 amino acids. This chain's CDR3 is CASSEGQVGNTIYF. CDR3 bases: TGTGCCAGCAGTGAGGGACAAGTTGGAAACACCATATATTTT.

The chain is built from TRBV4-1 and TRBJ2-7; a weak D match, TRBD1 (5 bases). Germline V gene sequence: CDR1 MGHRA, CDR2 YSYEKL. This CDR3 is built from 14 residues. Trimming cost V 4 bases and J 3 bases, with 13 bases left between them. Here the CDR3 reads CASSLRLTGYEQYF. As DNA, the CDR3 is TGCGCCAGCAGCCTTCGGTTAACAGGCTACGAGCAGTACTTC.

CDR3 residues: CASSETYFMNTEAFF. The CDR3 nucleotides are TGTGCCAGCAGTGAGACATATTTCATGAACACTGAAGCTTTCTTT. The rearrangement uses TRBV27 and TRBJ1-1; D is ambiguous. The germline V gene encodes CDR1 MNHEY and CDR2 SMNVEV (reference sequence). There are 15 residues in the CDR3. V was shortened by 5 bases and J by 0 bases, with 13 bases between the two germline ends.

The chain has TRBV10-2 and TRBJ1-2; D is possibly TRBD1 (6 bases). From germline, CDR1 is WSHSY and CDR2 SAAADI. The CDR3 is 13 amino acids. Trimming took off 6 bases at V and 5 bases at J, with 13 bases between the two ends. CDR3 residues: CASSPQGRYGYTF. The CDR3 DNA reads TGCGCCAGCAGCCCACAGGGTCGATATGGCTACACCTTC.

This clone was observed a handful of times. The identical CDR3 is also encoded by other nucleotide sequences in the sample. The rearrangement uses TRBV4-1 and TRBJ2-5, with D uncertain. Deletions cut 5 bases from V and 1 base from J, with 11 bases between. The CDR3 has 14 residues. Germline CDR1 MGHRA, CDR2 YSYEKL. The CDR3 loop is CASSYGLPQETQYF. CDR3 nucleotides: TGCGCCAGCAGCTATGGGCTCCCCCAAGAGACCCAGTACTTC.

V is TRBV7-8 and J is TRBJ2-7; 7 positions match TRBD1. The J segment lost 7 bases and the V segment lost 1 base, leaving 22 bases of the junction unmatched. The CDR3 is 19 amino acids. Germline CDR1 is SGHVS and CDR2 is FQNEAQ. CDR3 sequence: CASSLVLTVSATGRGEQYF. The CDR3 DNA reads TGTGCCAGCAGCTTAGTATTAACTGTTAGTGCGACAGGGCGAGGGGAGCAGTACTTC.

For this clone: At one of its ends the junction is not consistent with the germline gene, which may arise from a read error. V and J are TRBV28 and TRBJ2-7; no definite D call. Germline V lookup: CDR1 MDHEN, CDR2 SYDVKM. The CDR3 is made up of 12 amino acids. In DNA form, the CDR3 reads TGTGCCAGCAGTTTACGCGGCAGTATTCCGGACTTC. Amino acids: CASSLRGSIPDF.

V usage is TRBV2 and J usage is TRBJ2-7, with D possibly TRBD2 on 6 matching bases. Germline V gene lookup returns CDR1 SNHLY and CDR2 FYNNEI. V was shortened by 1 base and J by 4 bases, with 17 bases between the two germline ends. The CDR3 spans 16 residues. CDR3 protein: CASSEVLGGTTYEQYF. CDR3 coding DNA: TGTGCCAGCAGTGAAGTCCTGGGAGGTACAACTTACGAGCAGTACTTC.

V and J are TRBV21-1 and TRBJ1-5. TRBV21-1 is an annotated pseudogene. CDR3 length: 20 amino acids. CDR3 nucleotides: TGTGCCAGCAGCAAAAAACTCCAACGGAATGCGGGGTCGGGTCATCAGCCCCAGCATTTT. Amino acids: CASSKKLQRNAGSGHQPQHF.

The chain carries TRBV7-8 and TRBJ2-3; 11 nucleotides line up with TRBD2. The V gene's germline CDR1 is SGHVS and CDR2 FQNEAQ. This CDR3 has 16 residues. The ends lost 5 bases at V and 5 bases at J; junction bases unmatched: 9. The CDR3 reads CASSGSLAGGGDTQYF. CDR3 nucleotide sequence: TGTGCCAGCAGCGGCTCCTTAGCGGGAGGGGGAGATACGCAGTATTTT.

The chain couples TRBV11-2 to TRBJ2-1; the match to TRBD2 covers 10 bases. The J segment lost 10 bases and the V segment lost 2 bases, leaving 8 bases of the junction unmatched. The CDR3 is 15 residues long. CDR1 and CDR2 (germline): SGHAT, FQNNGV. The CDR3 spells CASSLYLAGVGEQFF. The CDR3, as DNA: TGTGCCAGCAGCTTATATCTAGCGGGAGTCGGGGAGCAGTTCTTC.